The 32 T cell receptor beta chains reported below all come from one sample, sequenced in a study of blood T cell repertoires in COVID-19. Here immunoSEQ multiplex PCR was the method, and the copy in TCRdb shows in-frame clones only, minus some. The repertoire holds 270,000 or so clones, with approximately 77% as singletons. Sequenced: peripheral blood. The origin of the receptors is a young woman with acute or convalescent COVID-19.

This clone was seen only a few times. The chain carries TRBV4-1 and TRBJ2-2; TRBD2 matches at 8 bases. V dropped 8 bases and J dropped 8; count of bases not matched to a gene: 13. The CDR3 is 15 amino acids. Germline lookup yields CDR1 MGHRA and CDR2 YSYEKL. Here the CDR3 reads CASRPGLEFSGELFF. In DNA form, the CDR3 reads TGCGCCAGCCGACCGGGACTAGAGTTTTCAGGGGAGCTGTTTTTT.

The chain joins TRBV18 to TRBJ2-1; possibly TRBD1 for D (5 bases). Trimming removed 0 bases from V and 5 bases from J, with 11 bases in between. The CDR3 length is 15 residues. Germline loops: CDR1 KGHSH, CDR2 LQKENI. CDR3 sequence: CASSPPATGHNEQFF. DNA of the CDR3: TGTGCCAGCTCACCACCGGCTACAGGTCACAATGAGCAGTTCTTC.

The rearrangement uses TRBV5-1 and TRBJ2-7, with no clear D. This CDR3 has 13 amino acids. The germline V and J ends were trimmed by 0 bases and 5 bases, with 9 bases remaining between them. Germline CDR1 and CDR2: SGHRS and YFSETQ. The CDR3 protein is CASSLGLSNEQYF. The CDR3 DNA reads TGCGCCAGCAGCTTGGGACTTTCCAACGAGCAGTACTTC.

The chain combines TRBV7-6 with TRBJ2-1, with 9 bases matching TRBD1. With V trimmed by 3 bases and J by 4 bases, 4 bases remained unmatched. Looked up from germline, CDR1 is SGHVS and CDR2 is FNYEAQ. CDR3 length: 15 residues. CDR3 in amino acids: CASSLEQGAYNEQFF. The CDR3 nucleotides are TGTGCCAGCAGCTTGGAACAGGGGGCTTACAATGAGCAGTTCTTC.

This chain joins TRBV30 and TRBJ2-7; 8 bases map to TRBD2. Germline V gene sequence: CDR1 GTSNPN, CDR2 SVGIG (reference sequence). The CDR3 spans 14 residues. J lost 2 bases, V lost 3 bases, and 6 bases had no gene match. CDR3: CAWRRLATTYEQYF. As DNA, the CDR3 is TGTGCCTGGAGGCGACTAGCGACAACCTACGAGCAGTACTTC.

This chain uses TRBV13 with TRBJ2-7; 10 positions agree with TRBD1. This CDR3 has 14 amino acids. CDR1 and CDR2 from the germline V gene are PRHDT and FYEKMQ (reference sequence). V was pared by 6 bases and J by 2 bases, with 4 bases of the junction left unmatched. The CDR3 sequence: CASSSGTGAYEQYF. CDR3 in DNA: TGTGCCAGCAGTTCCGGGACAGGGGCCTACGAGCAGTACTTC.

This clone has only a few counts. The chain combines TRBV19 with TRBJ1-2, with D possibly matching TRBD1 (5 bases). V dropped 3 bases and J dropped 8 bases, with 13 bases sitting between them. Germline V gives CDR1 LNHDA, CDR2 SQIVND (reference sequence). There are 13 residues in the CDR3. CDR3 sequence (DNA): TGTGCCAGTAGTATGCCCCTAAGGGGCGGCTACACCTTC. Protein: CASSMPLRGGYTF.

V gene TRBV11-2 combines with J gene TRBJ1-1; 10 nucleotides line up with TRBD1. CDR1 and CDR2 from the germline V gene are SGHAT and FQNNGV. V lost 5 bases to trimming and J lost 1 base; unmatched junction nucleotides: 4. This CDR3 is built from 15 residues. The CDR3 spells CASSTRTGGNTEAFF. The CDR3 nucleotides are TGTGCCAGCAGCACCAGGACAGGGGGGAACACTGAAGCTTTCTTT.

The CDR3 DNA reads TGCGCCAGCAGGTCGGGACAGGGCTACGAGCAGTACTTC. Amino acids: CASRSGQGYEQYF. V and J are TRBV5-1 and TRBJ2-7, with 9 bases lining up with TRBD1. This CDR3 has 13 residues. CDR1 and CDR2 (germline): SGHRS, YFSETQ. The V gene end was trimmed by 5 bases and the J gene end by 3 bases; junction bases not matched to a gene: 3.

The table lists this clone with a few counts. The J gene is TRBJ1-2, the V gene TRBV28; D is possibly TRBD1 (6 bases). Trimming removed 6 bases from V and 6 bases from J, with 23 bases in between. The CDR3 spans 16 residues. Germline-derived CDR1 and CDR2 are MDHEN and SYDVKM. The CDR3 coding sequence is TGTGCCAGCAGAAAGGTGGCCCGAGGGGGTTGGGATGGCTACACCTTC. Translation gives CASRKVARGGWDGYTF.

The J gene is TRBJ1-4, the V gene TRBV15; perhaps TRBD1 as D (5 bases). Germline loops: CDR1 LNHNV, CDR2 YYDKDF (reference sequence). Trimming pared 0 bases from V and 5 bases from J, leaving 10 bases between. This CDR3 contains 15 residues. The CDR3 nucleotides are TGTGCCACCAGCAGAGATTTCGGGGGGAATGAAAAACTGTTTTTT. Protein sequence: CATSRDFGGNEKLFF.

The DNA of the CDR3 is TGTGCCTGGAGTTCACAGCCCACCTACGAGCAGTACTTC. It specifies CAWSSQPTYEQYF. The chain links TRBV30 to TRBJ2-7, with unresolved D. Trimming pared 2 bases from V and 2 bases from J, leaving 10 bases between. CDR1 is GTSNPN and CDR2 is SVGIG in the germline V gene (reference sequence). The CDR3 spans 13 residues.

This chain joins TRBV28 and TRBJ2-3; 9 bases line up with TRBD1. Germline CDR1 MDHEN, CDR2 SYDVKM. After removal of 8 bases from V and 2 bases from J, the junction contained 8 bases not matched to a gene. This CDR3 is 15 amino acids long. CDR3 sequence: CASSRGDRDTDTQYF. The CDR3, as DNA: TGTGCCAGCTCCCGGGGGGACAGGGACACAGATACGCAGTATTTT.

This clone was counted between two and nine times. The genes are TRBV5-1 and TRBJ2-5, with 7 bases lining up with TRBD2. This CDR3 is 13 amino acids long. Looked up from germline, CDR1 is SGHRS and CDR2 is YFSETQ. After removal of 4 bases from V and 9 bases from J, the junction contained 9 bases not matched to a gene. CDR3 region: CASSTEGGRAQYF. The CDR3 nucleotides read TGCGCCAGCAGCACCGAGGGCGGGAGAGCCCAGTACTTC. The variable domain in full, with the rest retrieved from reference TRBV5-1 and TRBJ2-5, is KAGVTQTPRYLIKTRGQQVTLSCSPISGHRSVSWYQQTPGQGLQFLFEYFSETQRNKGNFPGRFSGRQFSNSRSEMNVSTLELGDSALYLCASSTEGGRAQYFGPGTRLLVL.

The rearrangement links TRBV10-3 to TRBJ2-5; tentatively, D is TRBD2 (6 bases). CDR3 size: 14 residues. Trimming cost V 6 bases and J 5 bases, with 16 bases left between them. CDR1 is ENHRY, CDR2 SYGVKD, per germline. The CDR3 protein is CAISRRLVGETQYF. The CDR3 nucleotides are TGTGCCATCAGCAGACGACTAGTGGGGGAGACCCAGTACTTC.

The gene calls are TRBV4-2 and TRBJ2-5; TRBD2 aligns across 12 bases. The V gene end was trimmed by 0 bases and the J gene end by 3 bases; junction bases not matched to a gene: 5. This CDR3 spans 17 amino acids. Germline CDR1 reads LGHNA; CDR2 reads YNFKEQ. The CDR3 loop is CASSQDPPSGREETQYF. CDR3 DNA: TGTGCCAGCAGCCAAGATCCCCCTAGCGGGAGGGAAGAGACCCAGTACTTC.

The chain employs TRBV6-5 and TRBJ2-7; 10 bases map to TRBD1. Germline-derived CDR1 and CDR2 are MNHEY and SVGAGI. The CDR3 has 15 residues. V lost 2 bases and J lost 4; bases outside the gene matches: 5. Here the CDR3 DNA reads TGTGCCAGCAGTTACGGGACAGGGGCGCCTTACGAGCAGTACTTC. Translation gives CASSYGTGAPYEQYF.

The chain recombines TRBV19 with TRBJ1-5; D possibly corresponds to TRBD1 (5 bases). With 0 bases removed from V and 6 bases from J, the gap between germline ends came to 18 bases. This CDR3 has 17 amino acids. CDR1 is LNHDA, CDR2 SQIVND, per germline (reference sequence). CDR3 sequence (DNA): TGTGCCAGTAGTATAGATCGTCAGCAGGGTTTAGGTCAGCCCCAGCATTTT. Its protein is CASSIDRQQGLGQPQHF.

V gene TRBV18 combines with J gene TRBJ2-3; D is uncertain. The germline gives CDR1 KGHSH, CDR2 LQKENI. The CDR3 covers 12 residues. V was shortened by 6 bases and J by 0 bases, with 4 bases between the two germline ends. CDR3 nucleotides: TGTGCCAGCTCTTCTAGCACAGATACGCAGTATTTT. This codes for CASSSSTDTQYF. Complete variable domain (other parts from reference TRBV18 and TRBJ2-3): NAGVMQNPRHLVRRRGQEARLRCSPMKGHSHVYWYRQLPEEGLKFMVYLQKENIIDESGMPKERFSAEFPKEGPSILRIQQVVRGDSAAYFCASSSSTDTQYFGPGTRLTVL.

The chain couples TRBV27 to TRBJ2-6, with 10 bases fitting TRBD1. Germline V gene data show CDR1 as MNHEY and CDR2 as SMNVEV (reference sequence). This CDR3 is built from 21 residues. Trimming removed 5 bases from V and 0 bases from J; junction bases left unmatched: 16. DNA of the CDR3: TGTGCCAGCAGTCATATCCGGGACAGGGGTCGCGCGGGCTCTGGGGCCAACGTCCTGACTTTC. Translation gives CASSHIRDRGRAGSGANVLTF.

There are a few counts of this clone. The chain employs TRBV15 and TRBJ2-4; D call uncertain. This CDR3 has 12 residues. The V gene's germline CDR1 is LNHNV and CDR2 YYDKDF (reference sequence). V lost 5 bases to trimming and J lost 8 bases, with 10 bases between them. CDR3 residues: CATSHDEDIQYF. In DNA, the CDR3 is TGTGCCACCAGCCACGACGAGGACATTCAGTACTTC.

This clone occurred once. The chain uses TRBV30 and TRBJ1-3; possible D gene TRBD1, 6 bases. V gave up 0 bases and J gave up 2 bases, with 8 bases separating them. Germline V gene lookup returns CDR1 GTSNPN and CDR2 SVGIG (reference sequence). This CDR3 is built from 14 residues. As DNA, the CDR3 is TGTGCCTGGAGTGTAGGGGGAACTGGAAACACCATATATTTT. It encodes CAWSVGGTGNTIYF.

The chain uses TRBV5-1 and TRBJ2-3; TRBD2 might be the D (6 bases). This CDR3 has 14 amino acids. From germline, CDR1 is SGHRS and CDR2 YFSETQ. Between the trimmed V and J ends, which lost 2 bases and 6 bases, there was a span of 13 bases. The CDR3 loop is CASSLSLAGDTQYF. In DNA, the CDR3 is TGCGCCAGCAGCTTATCACTAGCAGGGGATACGCAGTATTTT.

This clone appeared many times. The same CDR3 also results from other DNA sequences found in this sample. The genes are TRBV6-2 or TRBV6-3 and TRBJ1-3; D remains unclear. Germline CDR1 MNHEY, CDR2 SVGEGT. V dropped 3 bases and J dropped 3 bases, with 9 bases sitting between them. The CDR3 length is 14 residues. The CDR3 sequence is CASSYRGFGNTIYF. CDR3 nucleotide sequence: TGTGCCAGCAGTTATCGGGGTTTTGGAAACACCATATATTTT.

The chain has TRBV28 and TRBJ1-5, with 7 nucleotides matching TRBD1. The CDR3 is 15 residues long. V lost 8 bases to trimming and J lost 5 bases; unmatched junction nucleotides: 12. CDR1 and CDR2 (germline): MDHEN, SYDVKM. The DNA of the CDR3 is TGTGCCAGCGGTGCGGGGCAGGGGGACTATCAGCCCCAGCATTTT. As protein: CASGAGQGDYQPQHF.

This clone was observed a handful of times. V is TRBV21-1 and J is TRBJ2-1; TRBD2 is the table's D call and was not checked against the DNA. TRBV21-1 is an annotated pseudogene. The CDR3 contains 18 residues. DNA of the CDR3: TGTGCCAGCAGTCAACTTGGTACTAGCGGAAAATTATACAATGAGCAGTTCTTC. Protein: CASSQLGTSGKLYNEQFF.

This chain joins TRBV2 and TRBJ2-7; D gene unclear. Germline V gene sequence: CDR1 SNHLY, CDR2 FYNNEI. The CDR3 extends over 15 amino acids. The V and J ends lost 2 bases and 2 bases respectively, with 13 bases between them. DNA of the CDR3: TGTGCCAGCAGTGAAAGTGCGGTTATTACCTACGAGCAGTACTTC. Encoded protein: CASSESAVITYEQYF.

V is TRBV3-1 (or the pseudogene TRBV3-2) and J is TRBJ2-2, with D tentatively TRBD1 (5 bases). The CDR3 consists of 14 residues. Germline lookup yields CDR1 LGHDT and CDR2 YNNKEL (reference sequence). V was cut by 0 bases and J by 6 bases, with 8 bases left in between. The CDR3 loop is CASSQDGRAGELFF. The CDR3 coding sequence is TGTGCCAGCAGCCAAGATGGCAGGGCCGGGGAGCTGTTTTTT.

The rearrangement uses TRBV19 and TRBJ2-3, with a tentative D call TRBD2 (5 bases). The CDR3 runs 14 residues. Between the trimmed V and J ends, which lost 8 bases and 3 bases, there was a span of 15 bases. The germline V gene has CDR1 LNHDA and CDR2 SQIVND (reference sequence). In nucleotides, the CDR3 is TGTGCCAGTTCCTCCGACGGGGAAACAGATACGCAGTATTTT. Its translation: CASSSDGETDTQYF.

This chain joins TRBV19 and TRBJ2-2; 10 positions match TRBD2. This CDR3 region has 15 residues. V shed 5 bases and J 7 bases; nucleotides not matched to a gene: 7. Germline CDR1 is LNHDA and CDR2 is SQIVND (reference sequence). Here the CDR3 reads CASSRGGTSVGELFF. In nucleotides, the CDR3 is TGTGCCAGTAGTCGGGGGGGGACTAGCGTCGGGGAGCTGTTTTTT.

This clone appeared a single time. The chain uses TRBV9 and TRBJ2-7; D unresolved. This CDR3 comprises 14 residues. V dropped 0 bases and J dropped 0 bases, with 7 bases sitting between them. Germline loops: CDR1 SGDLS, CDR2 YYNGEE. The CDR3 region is CASSVVESSYEQYF. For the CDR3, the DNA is TGTGCCAGCAGCGTAGTGGAGAGCTCCTACGAGCAGTACTTC.

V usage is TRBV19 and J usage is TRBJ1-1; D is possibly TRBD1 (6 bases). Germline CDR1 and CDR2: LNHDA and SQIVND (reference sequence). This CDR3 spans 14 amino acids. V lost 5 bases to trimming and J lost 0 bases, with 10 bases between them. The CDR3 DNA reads TGTGCCAGTAGTCCCACAGGGTTGAACACTGAAGCTTTCTTT. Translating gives CASSPTGLNTEAFF.